This passage covers 17 T cell receptor beta chains from one sample sequenced in a study of untreated major depressive disorder. Study-wide findings and caveats: TRBV05-01 (Vbeta 5.1) usage was higher in CD4+ T cells of depressed patients than controls.

Assay used: immunoSEQ multiplex PCR; TCRdb lists only in-frame clones, some missing. The sample comprises approximately 25,000 clones, around 93% of which are singletons, and 0.72% rests with the top ten. Their antigens remain unidentified. The sample consisted of CD4+ T cells from PBMCs. The receptors were gathered from a woman aged 30 to 39 with major depressive disorder.

The chain has TRBV5-1 and TRBJ2-1; 11 nucleotides match TRBD2. The V gene end was trimmed by 7 bases and the J gene end by 6 bases; junction bases not matched to a gene: 9. The CDR3 extends over 15 amino acids. Germline loops: CDR1 SGHRS, CDR2 YFSETQ. CDR3 sequence (DNA): TGCGCCAGCGGCCTGATAGCGGGAGGGCTCAATGAGCAGTTCTTC. Translating gives CASGLIAGGLNEQFF.

V gene TRBV25-1 combines with J gene TRBJ1-2, with D possibly being TRBD1 (5 bases). Trimming took 4 bases from V and 8 from J, leaving 17 bases between them. There are 14 residues in the CDR3. The germline CDR1 and CDR2 sequences are MGHDK and SYGVNS. The CDR3 sequence: CASSVSDSLLGYTF. In DNA form, the CDR3 reads TGTGCCAGCAGTGTTTCTGACAGCTTATTGGGCTACACCTTC.

The rearrangement uses TRBV28 and TRBJ1-2; tentatively, D is TRBD1 (5 bases). The CDR3 is made up of 14 amino acids. Germline loops: CDR1 MDHEN, CDR2 SYDVKM. V gave up 6 bases and J gave up 6 bases, with 17 bases separating them. In DNA form, the CDR3 reads TGTGCCAGCAGGCAACCCGGGACTGATAATGGCTACACCTTC. Translating gives CASRQPGTDNGYTF.

This clone was counted once. This chain connects TRBV2 to TRBJ1-1; weak D call: TRBD1 (5 bases). V gave up 5 bases and J gave up 1 base, with 11 bases separating them. The CDR3 loop spans 14 amino acids. Germline V gene data show CDR1 as SNHLY and CDR2 as FYNNEI. The CDR3 loop is CASSSFGGNTEAFF. CDR3 bases: TGTGCCAGCAGTTCCTTCGGGGGGAACACTGAAGCTTTCTTT.

The chain carries TRBV23-1 and TRBJ2-3, with TRBD1 matching over 9 bases. TRBV23-1 is treated as an ORF (open reading frame) with a function not yet certain. The length of the CDR3 is 17 residues. The V segment lost 0 bases and the J segment 3 bases; nucleotides outside the gene matches: 7. CDR3: CASSQSFTGGVTDTQYF. CDR3 bases: TGCGCCAGCAGTCAATCTTTTACAGGGGGCGTTACAGATACGCAGTATTTT.

This chain connects TRBV7-2 to TRBJ2-7, with 8 bases fitting TRBD2. Unmatched junction bases numbered 10, after V lost 10 bases and J lost 2 bases. The length of the CDR3 is 14 residues. Germline assignment: CDR1 SGHTA and CDR2 FQGNSA. The chain's CDR3 is CATGAGLGPYEQYF. DNA of the CDR3: TGTGCCACAGGGGCGGGACTAGGGCCCTACGAGCAGTACTTC.

J is TRBJ2-5 and V is TRBV28; the match to TRBD2 covers 7 bases. The CDR3 is 15 residues long. V lost 7 bases, J lost 4 bases, and 12 bases stayed unmatched. CDR1 is MDHEN, CDR2 SYDVKM, per germline. CDR3: CASTRPGGGAETQYF. As DNA, the CDR3 is TGTGCCAGCACACGCCCCGGGGGAGGGGCAGAGACCCAGTACTTC.

The genes are TRBV11-2 and TRBJ1-1; TRBD1 aligns across 12 bases. The CDR3 runs 13 residues. V lost 5 bases to trimming and J lost 10 bases; unmatched junction nucleotides: 5. Germline loops: CDR1 SGHAT, CDR2 FQNNGV. The DNA of the CDR3 is TGTGCCAGCAGCCTGTGGGGACAGGGGGCAGCTTTCTTT. It is translated as CASSLWGQGAAFF.

The chain is built from TRBV7-3 and TRBJ2-5; D may be TRBD2 (6 bases). There are 15 residues in the CDR3. With 2 bases removed from V and 6 bases from J, the gap between germline ends came to 16 bases. Germline assignment: CDR1 SGHTA and CDR2 FQGTGA. This chain's CDR3 is CASSLLHSGGQTQYF. CDR3 bases: TGTGCCAGCAGCTTACTTCATTCCGGGGGACAGACCCAGTACTTC.

This clone occurred a few times. This chain connects TRBV11-3 to TRBJ1-2; 8 bases map to TRBD1. Trimming cost V 5 bases and J 3 bases; bases outside gene matches: 2. This CDR3 has 13 residues. Germline V gives CDR1 SGHNT, CDR2 YENEEA. The CDR3 coding sequence is TGTGCCAGCAGCGAGGGACAGGACTATGGCTACACCTTC. It is translated as CASSEGQDYGYTF.

This clone was counted a single time. The V call is TRBV29-1, the J call TRBJ1-4, with D perhaps matching TRBD1 (6 bases). Deletions cut 4 bases from V and 5 bases from J, with 14 bases between. The length of the CDR3 is 14 residues. The V gene's germline CDR1 is SQVTM and CDR2 ANQGSEA. In DNA form, the CDR3 reads TGCAGCGTTGGAGGGCAGGGGAGGAATGAAAAACTGTTTTTT. Protein product: CSVGGQGRNEKLFF.

The chain combines TRBV7-9 with TRBJ2-7; a weak D match, TRBD2 (5 bases). The V gene lost 5 bases and the J gene lost 5 bases, with 13 bases spanning the gap. CDR1 and CDR2 (germline): SEHNR, FQNEAQ (reference sequence). The CDR3 totals 13 residues. CDR3 nucleotides: TGTGCCAGCAGCCTCGTGGGAGTGAACGAGCAGTACTTC. Amino acid sequence: CASSLVGVNEQYF.

This clone was observed a single time. The gene calls are TRBV6-1 and TRBJ1-5; no clear D gene. With 2 bases removed from V and 3 bases from J, the gap between germline ends came to 5 bases. This CDR3 is 13 amino acids long. From germline, CDR1 is MNHNS and CDR2 SASEGT. CDR3 loop: CASSETDNQPQHF. CDR3 in DNA: TGTGCCAGCAGTGAAACCGACAATCAGCCCCAGCATTTT.

CDR3 nucleotide sequence: TGTGCCAGCAGTCAAGACACCGCCCCGAACACCGGGGAGCTGTTTTTT. This codes for CASSQDTAPNTGELFF. This chain links TRBV25-1 with TRBJ2-2; D call uncertain. The CDR3 loop spans 16 amino acids. Per the germline V gene, CDR1 is MGHDK and CDR2 is SYGVNS. V shed 5 bases and J shed 0 bases, with 13 bases lying between them.

The rearrangement uses TRBV4-2 and TRBJ1-5, with a tentative D call TRBD1 (6 bases). The germline V and J ends were trimmed by 0 bases and 2 bases, with 17 bases remaining between them. CDR3 length equals 18 residues. CDR1 LGHNA and CDR2 YNFKEQ come from the germline V gene. For the CDR3, the DNA is TGTGCCAGCAGCCAAGATAGCGCAGGGGTGTTCGGCAATCAGCCCCAGCATTTT. Protein sequence: CASSQDSAGVFGNQPQHF.

The gene calls are TRBV7-2 and TRBJ1-5, with D unclear. Germline lookup yields CDR1 SGHTA and CDR2 FQGNSA. Trimming stripped 3 bases from V and 4 bases from J, with 7 bases between. CDR3 length: 13 residues. This chain's CDR3 is CASSLGRNQPQHF. CDR3 nucleotides: TGTGCCAGCAGCTTGGGGAGAAATCAGCCCCAGCATTTT.

This chain connects TRBV5-6 to TRBJ2-7, with D perhaps TRBD2 (6 bases). The V gene lost 4 bases and the J gene lost 8 bases, with 25 bases spanning the gap. The germline V gene has CDR1 SGHDT and CDR2 YYEEEE. CDR3 length: 16 residues. The CDR3 sequence is CASSPTGRDLGGKQYF. The CDR3 DNA sequence: TGTGCCAGCAGCCCGACGGGACGGGACTTGGGTGGGAAGCAGTACTTC.